The clone carrying this TCR beta chain was detected only a few times. This record comes from a study of T cells after yellow fever vaccination. The CDR3 covers 14 residues. CDR1 and CDR2 (germline): MGHRA, YSYEKL. Trimming took 5 bases from V and 9 from J, leaving 17 bases between them. One entry per CDR3 protein results from TCRdb running MiXCR on the 5' RACE reads. The table includes around 100,000 distinct CDR3 sequences, roughly 5.2% detected once. The V and J genes are TRBV4-1 and TRBJ1-5; a weak D match, TRBD1 (5 bases). Source: CD8+ T cells sorted from PBMCs, taken 10 days after the yellow fever booster vaccination. This receptor was identified in a man aged 18 to 30 who received the YFV17D yellow fever vaccine. The DNA of the CDR3 is TGCGCCAGCAGCGACGGGACTGAACTTGGGCCCCAGCATTTT. Its protein product is CASSDGTELGPQHF.